This passage covers 20 T cell receptor beta chains from one sample sequenced in a study of somatic mutations in cytotoxic T cells in rheumatoid arthritis. Generated by immunoSEQ multiplex PCR, the TCRdb table keeps only in-frame clones and is missing some. This sample carries more than 20,000 clones, 82% of them seen once, and the ten largest clones take roughly 5%. Sequencing input: CD8+ T cells sorted from blood. The origin of the receptors is a man aged 50 to 60 in good health.

This clone was detected only once. V is TRBV2 and J is TRBJ2-5, with 11 nucleotides matching TRBD2. The CDR3 is made up of 14 amino acids. The germline CDR1 and CDR2 sequences are SNHLY and FYNNEI. The ends lost 4 bases at V and 13 bases at J; junction bases unmatched: 11. CDR3 amino acids: CASSGPASGRRLYF. In DNA form, the CDR3 reads TGTGCCAGCAGTGGGCCGGCTAGCGGGAGGCGGTTGTACTTC. Supplemented by reference TRBV2 and TRBJ2-5, the full variable domain reads EPEVTQTPSHQVTQMGQEVILRCVPISNHLYFYWYRQILGQKVEFLVSFYNNEISEKSEIFDDQFSVERPDGSNFTLKIRSTKLEDSAMYFCASSGPASGRRLYFGPGTRLLVL.

This clone was counted a few times. The rearrangement joins TRBV6-1 to TRBJ1-5, with D possibly matching TRBD1 (6 bases). V was cut by 0 bases and J by 0 bases, with 12 bases left in between. The CDR3 covers 17 residues. Germline CDR1 and CDR2: MNHNS and SASEGT. The CDR3 nucleotides are TGTGCCAGCAGTGAAGCGCGAGGGGGGGGTAGCAATCAGCCCCAGCATTTT. It yields the protein CASSEARGGGSNQPQHF.

Comments on this clone: Other DNA sequences of this sample code for an identical CDR3. The chain joins TRBV10-3 to TRBJ2-5, with D tentatively TRBD1 (6 bases). V was clipped by 0 bases and J by 5 bases, with 13 bases between them. The CDR3 loop spans 15 amino acids. The V gene's germline CDR1 is ENHRY and CDR2 SYGVKD. DNA for the CDR3: TGTGCCATCAGTGAGTCAGGGGGTTCAGGCGAGACCCAGTACTTC. This translates into CAISESGGSGETQYF.

The genes are TRBV7-2 and TRBJ2-7; D is undetermined. Trimming took off 1 base at V and 3 bases at J, with 16 bases between the two ends. Germline CDR1 reads SGHTA; CDR2 reads FQGNSA. The CDR3 runs to 16 residues. In DNA form, the CDR3 reads TGTGCCAGCAGCTTAGAGGGCGGTGCAAGGGTCTACGAGCAGTACTTC. Protein: CASSLEGGARVYEQYF.

This clone appeared once. This chain links TRBV10-2 with TRBJ1-1; TRBD1 matches at 8 bases. V dropped 8 bases and J dropped 4; count of bases not matched to a gene: 3. The CDR3 is 12 residues long. Per germline, CDR1 WSHSY and CDR2 SAAADI. The DNA for the CDR3 is TGCGCCAGCGGACAGGGTGGCACTGAAGCTTTCTTT. As protein: CASGQGGTEAFF.

This clone turned up a few times. The gene calls are TRBV7-9 and TRBJ1-2; D is unclear. Trimming stripped 1 base from V and 6 bases from J, with 12 bases between. CDR1 SEHNR and CDR2 FQNEAQ come from the germline V gene (reference sequence). This CDR3 is built from 14 residues. The CDR3 loop is CASSLGTGGDGYTF. In DNA, the CDR3 is TGTGCCAGCAGCTTAGGAACGGGCGGGGATGGCTACACCTTC.

The rearrangement links TRBV29-1 to TRBJ2-3; D is undetermined. Per the germline V gene, CDR1 is SQVTM and CDR2 is ANQGSEA. The V end was cut by 3 bases, the J end by 6 bases, with 13 bases between. This CDR3 spans 13 amino acids. The CDR3 sequence is CSVDGGAADTQYF. The CDR3 nucleotides are TGCAGCGTTGACGGTGGAGCTGCCGATACGCAGTATTTT.

There are a few counts of this clone. V gene TRBV25-1 combines with J gene TRBJ2-7; D remains unclear. Trimming stripped 3 bases from V and 7 bases from J, with 10 bases between. The V gene's germline CDR1 is MGHDK and CDR2 SYGVNS. The CDR3 is made up of 12 amino acids. The CDR3 nucleotides are TGTGCCAGCAGTGACCCCAGACGGGAGCAGTACTTC. Amino acid sequence: CASSDPRREQYF.

This clone has only one observation. The chain joins TRBV9 to TRBJ1-2; no clear D. Germline CDR1 reads SGDLS; CDR2 reads YYNGEE. The V gene lost 4 bases and the J gene lost 0 bases, with 13 bases spanning the gap. The CDR3 consists of 15 residues. CDR3 sequence: CASSPGQRTNYGYTF. CDR3 DNA sequence: TGTGCCAGCAGCCCAGGCCAACGAACTAACTATGGCTACACCTTC. Full variable domain (missing parts from reference TRBV9 and TRBJ1-2): DSGVTQTPKHLITATGQRVTLRCSPRSGDLSVYWYQQSLDQGLQFLIQYYNGEERAKGNILERFSAQQFPDLHSELNLSSLELGDSALYFCASSPGQRTNYGYTFGSGTRLTVV.

The rearrangement links TRBV12-5 to TRBJ2-2; 7 positions match TRBD2. Trimming took 4 bases from V and 4 from J; bases not matched to a gene: 6. Germline V gene sequence: CDR1 LGHNT, CDR2 FRNRAP. The CDR3 consists of 15 residues. The CDR3 spells CASGSNLAATGELFF. Written as DNA, the CDR3 is TGTGCTAGTGGTTCCAACCTAGCGGCCACCGGGGAGCTGTTTTTT. The variable domain in full, with the rest retrieved from reference TRBV12-5 and TRBJ2-2, is DARVTQTPRHKVTEMGQEVTMRCQPILGHNTVFWYRQTMMQGLELLAYFRNRAPLDDSGMPKDRFSAEMPDATLATLKIQPSEPRDSAVYFCASGSNLAATGELFFGEGSRLTVL.

The V and J genes are TRBV10-2 and TRBJ2-7; unclear D gene. CDR1 is WSHSY and CDR2 is SAAADI in the germline V gene. There are 13 residues in the CDR3. The V end was cut by 6 bases, the J end by 1 base, with 10 bases between. The CDR3 DNA reads TGCGCCAGCAGCTCCGGACCTTCCTACGAGCAGTACTTC. Protein product: CASSSGPSYEQYF.

In its sample, this clone was seen a few times. The V gene is TRBV6-6, the J gene TRBJ2-3, with no clear D. The CDR3 is 14 residues long. From germline, CDR1 is MNHNY and CDR2 SVGAGI (reference sequence). The germline V and J ends were trimmed by 0 bases and 3 bases, with 7 bases remaining between them. CDR3 sequence (DNA): TGTGCCAGCAGTTACTCCGCGGTGACAGATACGCAGTATTTT. This sequence encodes CASSYSAVTDTQYF.

V gene TRBV6-6 combines with J gene TRBJ2-7, with D unresolved. Trimming removed 7 bases from V and 4 bases from J, with 14 bases in between. There are 13 residues in the CDR3. Germline V gives CDR1 MNHNY, CDR2 SVGAGI (reference sequence). CDR3 sequence: CASTPRPDYEQYF. The DNA of the CDR3 is TGTGCCAGCACTCCTAGGCCCGATTACGAGCAGTACTTC.

This clone ranks as medium-sized. The chain joins TRBV4-2 to TRBJ2-7, with a tentative D call TRBD2 (5 bases). Germline CDR1 is LGHNA and CDR2 is YNFKEQ. Trimming took 0 bases from V and 0 from J, leaving 9 bases between them. The length of the CDR3 is 15 residues. CDR3 sequence (DNA): TGTGCCAGCAGCCAAGAAGAGGGCAGCTCCTACGAGCAGTACTTC. It codes for CASSQEEGSSYEQYF.

The rearrangement links TRBV25-1 to TRBJ2-7, with 9 positions matching TRBD1. The CDR3 spans 16 residues. Germline assignment: CDR1 MGHDK and CDR2 SYGVNS. Losses at the gene ends were 2 bases for V and 4 bases for J; bases not matched to a gene: 9. The CDR3 sequence is CASSEGPGQGHYEQYF. As DNA, the CDR3 is TGTGCCAGCAGTGAAGGACCCGGACAGGGGCATTACGAGCAGTACTTC.

On this clone: This sample also contains other DNA sequences that code for the same CDR3. The V gene is TRBV29-1, the J gene TRBJ1-2; D gene uncertain. CDR1 SQVTM and CDR2 ANQGSEA come from the germline V gene. The V end was cut by 6 bases, the J end by 5 bases, with 19 bases between. The CDR3 runs 14 residues. The CDR3 bases are TGCAGCGTGCCCAGAGGGCCCGAGGAATATGGCTACACCTTC. It translates to CSVPRGPEEYGYTF.

The CDR3 DNA sequence: TGCAGCGACCGTGGACAGGGGAAATACACAGATACGCAGTATTTT. As protein: CSDRGQGKYTDTQYF. J is TRBJ2-3 and V is TRBV29-1; 9 bases are a match to TRBD1. V was clipped by 7 bases and J by 2 bases; unmatched bases: 10. The CDR3 length is 15 residues. Germline V CDR1 and CDR2: SQVTM, ANQGSEA.

The V call is TRBV13, the J call TRBJ2-2, with D perhaps TRBD1 or TRBD2 (5 bases each). CDR3 length: 16 residues. V lost 5 bases and J 1 base, leaving 14 bases between the germline ends. In germline, CDR1 is PRHDT, CDR2 FYEKMQ (reference sequence). The CDR3 DNA follows: TGTGCCAGCAGCACCGACGGGACGGAGAACACCGGGGAGCTGTTTTTT. Protein: CASSTDGTENTGELFF.

The CDR3 DNA reads TGTGCCAGCAGTAGGGACGACGGGTCGAACACTGAAGCTTTCTTT. This sequence encodes CASSRDDGSNTEAFF. The chain carries TRBV6-1 and TRBJ1-1; possibly TRBD1 for D (5 bases). This CDR3 has 15 residues. Trimming removed 5 bases from V and 1 base from J, with 14 bases in between. From germline, CDR1 is MNHNS and CDR2 SASEGT.

The V gene is TRBV6-4, the J gene TRBJ1-1, with D perhaps TRBD1 (5 bases). Trimming cost V 3 bases and J 5 bases, with 19 bases left between them. CDR3 length equals 16 residues. Germline values: CDR1 MRHNA, CDR2 SNTAGT. CDR3 residues: CASSEGPEGGGTEAFF. DNA for the CDR3: TGTGCCAGCAGTGAAGGACCCGAGGGCGGGGGTACTGAAGCTTTCTTT.